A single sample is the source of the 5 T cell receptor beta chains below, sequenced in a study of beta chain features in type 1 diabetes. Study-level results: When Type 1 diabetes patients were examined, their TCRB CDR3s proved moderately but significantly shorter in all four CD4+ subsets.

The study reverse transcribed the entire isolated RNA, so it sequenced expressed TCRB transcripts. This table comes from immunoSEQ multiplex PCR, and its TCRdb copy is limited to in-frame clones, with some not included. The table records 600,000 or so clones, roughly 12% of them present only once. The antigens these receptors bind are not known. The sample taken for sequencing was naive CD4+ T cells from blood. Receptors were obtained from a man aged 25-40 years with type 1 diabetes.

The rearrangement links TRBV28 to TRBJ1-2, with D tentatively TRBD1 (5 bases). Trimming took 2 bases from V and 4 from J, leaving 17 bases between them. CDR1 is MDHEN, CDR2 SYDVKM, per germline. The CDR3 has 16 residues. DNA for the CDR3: TGTGCCAGCAGTTTAGGTGTGGGGACCGCGACCTATGGCTACACCTTC. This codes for CASSLGVGTATYGYTF.

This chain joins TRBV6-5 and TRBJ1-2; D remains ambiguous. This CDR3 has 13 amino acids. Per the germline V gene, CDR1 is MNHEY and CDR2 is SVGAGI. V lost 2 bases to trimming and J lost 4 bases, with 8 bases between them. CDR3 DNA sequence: TGTGCCAGCAGTTACGGCGCAGGCTATGGCTACACCTTC. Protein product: CASSYGAGYGYTF.

CDR3 coding DNA: TGTGCCAGCAGTGAGCTTTTGATAACAAACTACGAGCAGTACTTC. Translation: CASSELLITNYEQYF. The chain employs TRBV2 and TRBJ2-7, with D unclear. With 3 bases removed from V and 3 bases from J, the gap between germline ends came to 15 bases. The CDR3 runs to 15 residues. The germline CDR1 and CDR2 sequences are SNHLY and FYNNEI.

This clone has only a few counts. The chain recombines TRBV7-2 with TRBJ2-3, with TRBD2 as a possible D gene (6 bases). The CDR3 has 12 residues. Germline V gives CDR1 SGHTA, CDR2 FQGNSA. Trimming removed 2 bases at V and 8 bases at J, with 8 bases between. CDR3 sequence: CASSLTSTTQYF. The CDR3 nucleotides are TGTGCCAGCAGCTTAACTAGCACTACGCAGTATTTT.

The CDR3 loop is CARTLRDREETQYF. CDR3 bases: TGTGCCAGGACTCTCCGGGACAGAGAAGAGACCCAGTACTTC. V usage is TRBV25-1 and J usage is TRBJ2-5, with TRBD1 matching 7 bases. CDR1 is MGHDK, CDR2 SYGVNS, per germline. V dropped 9 bases and J dropped 3; count of bases not matched to a gene: 10. The CDR3 runs to 14 residues. The full variable domain, completed using reference TRBV25-1 and TRBJ2-5, is EADIYQTPRYLVIGTGKKITLECSQTMGHDKMYWYQQDPGMELHLIHYSYGVNSTEKGDLSSESTVSRIRTEHFPLTLESARPSHTSQYLCARTLRDREETQYFGPGTRLLVL.